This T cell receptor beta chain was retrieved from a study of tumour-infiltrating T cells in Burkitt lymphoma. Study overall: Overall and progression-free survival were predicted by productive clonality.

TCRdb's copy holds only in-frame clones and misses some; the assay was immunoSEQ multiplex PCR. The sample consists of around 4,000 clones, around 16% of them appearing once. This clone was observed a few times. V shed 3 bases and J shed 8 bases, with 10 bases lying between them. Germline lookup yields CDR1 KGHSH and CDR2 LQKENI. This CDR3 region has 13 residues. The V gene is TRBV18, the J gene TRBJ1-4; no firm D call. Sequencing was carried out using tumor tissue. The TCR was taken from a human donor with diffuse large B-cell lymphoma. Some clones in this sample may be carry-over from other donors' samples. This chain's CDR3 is CASSPGVEEKLFF. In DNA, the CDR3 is TGTGCCAGCTCACCCGGGGTGGAAGAAAAACTGTTTTTT.